The present TCR beta chain was sequenced within a study of T-cell reconstitution after alpha-beta-depleted transplantation in children. Findings and limits, study-wide: From newly produced T cells came most of the T-cell counts and diversity one year after transplant. Several hundred rapidly expanded clones from non-depleted graft cells reportedly supplied alpha-beta T cells about two months post-transplant.

Unique molecular identifiers were used to barcode this TCRbeta library. In TCRdb, the PCR reads were re-called with MiXCR into one record per CDR3 protein. The data show more than 200,000 distinct CDR3 sequences, roughly 25% seen once. For this clonotype: No antigen is known for it. Possible read error: a much larger clone is one base away.

CDR1 and CDR2 from the germline V gene are DFQATT and SNEGSKA (reference sequence). The CDR3 runs 13 residues. Trimming removed 7 bases at V and 4 bases at J, with 15 bases between. This TCR was sampled from a girl aged 2-15 years with Fanconi anemia, due to receive a stem cell transplant. The rearrangement joins TRBV20-1 to TRBJ2-3, with D uncertain. The sample consisted of PBMCs, taken before TCRalphabeta/CD19-depleted stem cell transplant. The CDR3 loop reads CSGPGEPPDTQYF. The CDR3 DNA sequence: TGCAGTGGCCCTGGAGAACCCCCAGATACGCAGTATTTT.